This T cell receptor (beta chain) was captured in a study of spatial heterogeneity in lung cancer. Study observations and caveats: Intratumoral expanded alpha and beta TCR counts were found to track tumor mutation counts.

This clonotype was recorded at least ten times. Its antigen is not known. CDR3 length: 12 residues. The germline V gene encodes CDR1 LNHDA and CDR2 SQIVND (reference sequence). V shed 8 bases and J shed 3 bases, with 8 bases lying between them. Unique molecular identifiers tagged every individual TCR cDNA molecule. TCRdb used MiXCR to reprocess the 5' RACE reads, holding one entry per CDR3 protein. The table includes about 10,000 distinct CDR3 sequences, more than 5% detected once. Regarding time point: sample taken at primary tumor resection. The material sequenced was lung tumor tissue, taken at surgery. This chain uses TRBV19 with TRBJ1-3; tentative D call: TRBD1 (5 bases). The sequence came from a male donor with early-stage non-small cell lung cancer. In DNA form, the CDR3 reads TGTGCCAGTGGGACCGATGGAAACACCATATATTTT. Translated: CASGTDGNTIYF. The whole variable domain, filled in from reference TRBV19 and TRBJ1-3, reads DGGITQSPKYLFRKEGQNVTLSCEQNLNHDAMYWYRQDPGQGLRLIYYSQIVNDFQKGDIAEGYSVSREKKESFPLTVTSAQKNPTAFYLCASGTDGNTIYFGEGSWLTVV.